The rows below give T cell receptor beta chains drawn from one sample of a study of identical twins. MiXCR was run by TCRdb on the 5' RACE reads, yielding one entry per CDR3 protein. The sample consists of around 280,000 distinct CDR3 sequences, around 8.8% of them appearing once. A further study also used this sample, focusing on yellow fever vaccine responses in identical twins.

The sequenced sample consisted of memory (CD45RO+) T cells sorted from blood. These receptors were taken from a woman under 30 in good health. The CDR3 runs from the conserved cysteine through the conserved F or W. The order of the fields is clone size, V gene, J gene, CDR3 protein. Clone size is given for some rows only: seen once, a few or many times, or a class if the clone is expanded.

many	TRBV3-1	TRBJ1-2	CASSQVQGYYTF
NA	TRBV11-2	TRBJ1-1	CASRKQGHVSTEAFF
NA	TRBV12-3/TRBV12-4	TRBJ2-1	CASSPPAGGPYNEQFF
NA	TRBV25-1	TRBJ2-2	CASSANSNTGELFF
few	TRBV28	TRBJ2-5	CASSLYAGGLQETQYF
many	TRBV7-2	TRBJ2-1	CASSLYAATSGYNEQFF
many	TRBV3-1	TRBJ2-7	CASSQAGTASYEQYF
NA	TRBV28	TRBJ1-4	CASSLRAGEKLFF
many	TRBV12-3/TRBV12-4	TRBJ2-7	CASSLAGYGSYEQYF
many	TRBV25-1	TRBJ1-6	CASRGDRKSINSPLHF
many	TRBV11-2	TRBJ2-2	CASSLGQSNTGELFF
many	TRBV11-2	TRBJ1-2	CASSRRSGTGDHYGYTF
NA	TRBV6-2/TRBV6-3	TRBJ1-5	CASSWVFGAQNQPQHF
few	TRBV20-1	TRBJ1-2	CSALRGRGYGYTF
many	TRBV3-1	TRBJ1-6	CASWEGSGSPLHF
few	TRBV5-1	TRBJ1-1	CASSLGQDTEAFF
NA	TRBV20-1	TRBJ2-1	CSARGPGGVGEQFF
few	TRBV5-1	TRBJ1-1	CASSLAGSRFWNTEAFF
many	TRBV12-3/TRBV12-4	TRBJ2-2	CASSLGVAGNTGELFF
NA	TRBV27	TRBJ2-7	CASRPSPTGGSEQYF
NA	TRBV6-1	TRBJ1-1	CASSEKSRVRNTEAFF
NA	TRBV6-1	TRBJ2-1	CASSEGTSGSSYNEQFF
few	TRBV29-1	TRBJ1-2	CSVDVSGGGYTF
few	TRBV19	TRBJ2-7	CASSISGAPYVQYF
few	TRBV5-6	TRBJ2-2	CASSQTGTNTGELFF
many	TRBV4-2	TRBJ2-5	CASSQDPLSQETQYF
NA	TRBV9	TRBJ2-2	CASSPTPQTVRTGELFF
many	TRBV20-1	TRBJ2-2	CSARDPTSGSSGELFF
NA	TRBV4-1	TRBJ1-4	CASSQGAGTGVGKLFF
few	TRBV5-1	TRBJ2-2	CASSIAGTSGGMNTGELFF
few	TRBV20-1	TRBJ1-4	CSARSDREKLFF
many	TRBV3-1	TRBJ2-6	CASSLRGSGANVLTF
NA	TRBV13	TRBJ1-1	CASSLLFGQRFPYTEAFF
many	TRBV20-1	TRBJ2-2	CSARDPRRGTDTGELFF
NA	TRBV9	TRBJ2-7	CASSVGGLEFDEQYF
NA	TRBV6-5	TRBJ2-2	CASSYETGAPAGELFF
NA	TRBV12-3/TRBV12-4	TRBJ1-1	CASSLGETEAFF
NA	TRBV5-1	TRBJ2-5	CASSTGTSGDQETQYF
NA	TRBV29-1	TRBJ2-3	CSVEDTGDKGTDTQYF
few	TRBV4-2	TRBJ2-7	CASSQPPRGGLVGYEQYF
medium-sized	TRBV28	TRBJ2-3	CASSPEVDTQYF
few	TRBV7-2	TRBJ2-3	CASSLGLTGGQRDTQYF
many	TRBV12-3/TRBV12-4	TRBJ1-6	CASSLDGNSPLHF
NA	TRBV19	TRBJ2-2	CASTRRGGIGELFF
few	TRBV28	TRBJ2-7	CASRASGRIYEQYF
few	TRBV6-1	TRBJ1-6	CASSKRPGNSPLHF
many	TRBV12-3/TRBV12-4	TRBJ2-5	CASSRGRGETQYF
few	TRBV20-1	TRBJ2-3	CSGDTRGDTQYF
NA	TRBV18	TRBJ2-2	CASSPLLLANTGELFF
many	TRBV7-9	TRBJ1-6	CASSSSGRDNSPLHF
many	TRBV20-1	TRBJ2-3	CSALSPSGTSDTQYF
NA	TRBV7-7	TRBJ2-1	CASSFTSATYNEQFF
NA	TRBV20-1	TRBJ1-2	CSARGEGPGYTF
NA	TRBV20-1	TRBJ2-1	CSARGSVGLNNEQFF
many	TRBV24-1	TRBJ2-1	CATQGTSVYNEQFF